This entry lists 20 T cell receptor beta chains sequenced from one sample in a study of blood T cell repertoires in COVID-19 (dated by TCRdb to 2018 to 2020). Receptors were amplified or captured by the immunoSEQ multiplex PCR assay. TCRdb took over this immuneACCESS table, retaining in-frame rearrangements with V and J assigned. Such tables are incomplete; in checked studies, under half of the missing clones stem from an unresolved V gene, and the remainder is unexplained. The sample profile shows 110,000 or so clones; around 83% of them were found once. The ten largest clones take up around 5.5% of the sample. Sequenced input: peripheral blood. These receptors came from a woman aged 60-75 years with COVID-19, enrolled during active disease.

The chain carries TRBV27 and TRBJ2-7, with 10 bases fitting TRBD1. The germline V gene encodes CDR1 MNHEY and CDR2 SMNVEV (reference sequence). Germline trimming cut 5 bases from V and 6 bases from J; bases unmatched to any gene: 13. The CDR3 length is 16 residues. The CDR3 here is CASSQTGTGVISEQYF. CDR3 coding DNA: TGTGCCAGCAGTCAAACCGGGACAGGGGTCATTAGCGAGCAGTACTTC.

The chain is built from TRBV27 and TRBJ1-6, with D perhaps TRBD1 (6 bases). The germline V gene has CDR1 MNHEY and CDR2 SMNVEV (reference sequence). The CDR3 length is 18 residues. The V end was cut by 6 bases, the J end by 9 bases, with 27 bases between. CDR3 sequence (DNA): TGTGCCAGCAGGACCTACAGGGTTTCCCTCGGGTCCCGTTCACCCCTCCACTTT. Translated, it gives CASRTYRVSLGSRSPLHF.

J is TRBJ1-3 and V is TRBV27, with 8 bases matching TRBD1. Trimming took 8 bases from V and 0 from J; bases not matched to a gene: 6. The CDR3 covers 15 residues. The germline V gene encodes CDR1 MNHEY and CDR2 SMNVEV (reference sequence). DNA for the CDR3: TGTGCCAGCGTGGGAACAGGGGGCTCTGGAAACACCATATATTTT. It codes for CASVGTGGSGNTIYF.

This chain joins TRBV9 and TRBJ2-2; TRBD2 matches 13 bases. In germline, CDR1 is SGDLS, CDR2 YYNGEE. This CDR3 spans 21 amino acids. The ends lost 3 bases at V and 1 base at J; junction bases unmatched: 15. CDR3 nucleotides: TGTGCCAGCAGCGGAGGGTTACGTCCGACTAGCGGGGGGATGAACACCGGGGAGCTGTTTTTT. Protein product: CASSGGLRPTSGGMNTGELFF.

The chain is built from TRBV27 and TRBJ1-1; 8 bases are a match to TRBD1. The junction had 3 bases not matched to a gene; V was cut back by 2 bases and J by 1 base. This CDR3 has 15 residues. Per the germline V gene, CDR1 is MNHEY and CDR2 is SMNVEV (reference sequence). CDR3 in DNA: TGTGCCAGCAGTTTACGGACAGGGCGGAACACTGAAGCTTTCTTT. It codes for CASSLRTGRNTEAFF.

The chain has TRBV7-2 and TRBJ1-4; 7 nucleotides agree with TRBD1. The CDR3 contains 14 residues. Germline V gene data show CDR1 as SGHTA and CDR2 as FQGNSA. The trim removed 5 bases at V and 4 bases at J, leaving 4 bases unmatched. Written as DNA, the CDR3 is TGTGCCAGCAGCGTAAGACAGGGTAATGAAAAACTGTTTTTT. As protein: CASSVRQGNEKLFF. Using reference TRBV7-2 and TRBJ1-4 for the parts outside the CDR3, the full variable domain is GAGVSQSPSNKVTEKGKDVELRCDPISGHTALYWYRQSLGQGLEFLIYFQGNSAPDKSGLPSDRFSAERTGGSVSTLTIQRTQQEDSAVYLCASSVRQGNEKLFFGSGTQLSVL.

This rearrangement joins TRBV29-1 to TRBJ1-4; TRBD1 aligns across 10 bases. Trimming removed 4 bases from V and 5 bases from J; junction bases left unmatched: 1. There are 13 residues in the CDR3. CDR1 and CDR2 (germline): SQVTM, ANQGSEA. The CDR3 DNA sequence: TGCAGCGTTGGGACAGGGGGGAATGAAAAACTGTTTTTT. Protein sequence: CSVGTGGNEKLFF.

This chain joins TRBV27 and TRBJ2-5; possible D gene TRBD2, 5 bases. Trimming took 5 bases from V and 5 from J, leaving 21 bases between them. CDR1 is MNHEY, CDR2 SMNVEV, per germline (reference sequence). The CDR3 covers 16 residues. The CDR3 bases are TGTGCCAGCAGTCCTCGGGAAGGCCCGGCCTGGGAGACCCAGTACTTC. Protein product: CASSPREGPAWETQYF.

The CDR3 region has the DNA TGTGCCAGCAGCTTCTACAGGGCGAACACCGGGGAGCTGTTTTTT. Protein product: CASSFYRANTGELFF. The chain carries TRBV11-3 and TRBJ2-2, with D perhaps TRBD1 (6 bases). Germline CDR1 SGHNT, CDR2 YENEEA. Trimming left V 3 bases short and J 0 bases short, with 8 bases between. This CDR3 comprises 15 residues.

In its sample, this clone was seen once. The chain couples TRBV29-1 to TRBJ2-2; a weak D match, TRBD2 (5 bases). This CDR3 has 12 residues. Germline V gene sequence: CDR1 SQVTM, CDR2 ANQGSEA. Trimming removed 4 bases at V and 7 bases at J, with 10 bases between. CDR3 in amino acids: CSVAHGGGELFF. The CDR3 DNA follows: TGCAGCGTTGCACACGGAGGCGGGGAGCTGTTTTTT.

The rearrangement joins TRBV6-5 to TRBJ2-7; 9 bases fit TRBD2. CDR3 size: 15 residues. With V trimmed by 6 bases and J by 3 bases, 9 bases remained unmatched. CDR1 and CDR2 (germline): MNHEY, SVGAGI. DNA of the CDR3: TGTGCCAGCAGGCCTCGTGCGGGGGGGGACTACGAGCAGTACTTC. This sequence encodes CASRPRAGGDYEQYF.

The chain joins TRBV11-2 to TRBJ1-1; 7 bases are shared with TRBD1. J was trimmed by 4 bases and V by 3 bases; bases with no gene match: 5. This CDR3 comprises 14 residues. In germline, CDR1 is SGHAT, CDR2 FQNNGV. This CDR3 reads CASSFQGVGTEAFF. CDR3 nucleotide sequence: TGTGCCAGCAGCTTCCAGGGGGTCGGCACTGAAGCTTTCTTT.

J is TRBJ1-2 and V is TRBV23-1; D not certain. TRBV23-1 is identified as an open reading frame with a role that is uncertain. This CDR3 has 16 amino acids. The ends were cut back, 2 bases at V and 1 base at J, with 14 bases in the middle. CDR3: CASSQPPRGFNYGYTF. The CDR3 coding sequence is TGCGCCAGCAGTCAACCCCCCCGGGGATTTAACTATGGCTACACCTTC.

The J gene is TRBJ2-5, the V gene TRBV2; perhaps TRBD2 as D (5 bases). The CDR3 loop spans 16 amino acids. V lost 4 bases to trimming and J lost 4 bases, with 19 bases between them. Germline CDR1 is SNHLY and CDR2 is FYNNEI. CDR3 DNA: TGTGCCAGCAGTGTATGGTCCGCGGGCAGAGGAGAGACCCAGTACTTC. Translating gives CASSVWSAGRGETQYF.

The chain carries TRBV27 and TRBJ2-1; D is undetermined. Trimming shortened V by 2 bases and J by 0 bases, and 8 bases separated the two germline ends. This CDR3 contains 15 residues. CDR1 and CDR2 (germline): MNHEY, SMNVEV (reference sequence). The CDR3 spells CASSLHESSYNEQFF. In DNA, the CDR3 is TGTGCCAGCAGTTTACACGAGAGCTCCTACAATGAGCAGTTCTTC.

V and J are TRBV19 and TRBJ1-1, with 8 bases that match TRBD1. The CDR3 extends over 12 amino acids. In germline, CDR1 is LNHDA, CDR2 SQIVND (reference sequence). Unmatched junction bases numbered 5, after V lost 5 bases and J lost 9 bases. The CDR3 DNA is TGTGCCAGTAGTCTTTGGACAGGGCAAGCTTTCTTT. The encoded protein is CASSLWTGQAFF.

The CDR3 spells CASTYWFREGSTEAFF. As DNA, the CDR3 is TGTGCCAGTACTTATTGGTTCAGGGAGGGGAGTACTGAAGCTTTCTTT. The chain is built from TRBV19 and TRBJ1-1; maybe TRBD1 (5 bases). CDR1 LNHDA and CDR2 SQIVND come from the germline V gene (reference sequence). CDR3 length: 16 residues. V dropped 7 bases and J dropped 5 bases, with 23 bases sitting between them. The complete variable domain, with remaining parts taken from reference TRBV19 and TRBJ1-1, reads DGGITQSPKYLFRKEGQNVTLSCEQNLNHDAMYWYRQDPGQGLRLIYYSQIVNDFQKGDIAEGYSVSREKKESFPLTVTSAQKNPTAFYLCASTYWFREGSTEAFFGQGTRLTVV.

The V and J genes are TRBV5-1 and TRBJ2-5; 7 nucleotides match TRBD1. Germline V gene sequence: CDR1 SGHRS, CDR2 YFSETQ. V dropped 4 bases and J dropped 1; count of bases not matched to a gene: 16. This CDR3 comprises 18 residues. CDR3 nucleotide sequence: TGCGCCAGCAGCCCTAGGCCGATACAGGGGCGTCTCCAAGAGACCCAGTACTTC. It encodes CASSPRPIQGRLQETQYF. Filled out from reference TRBV5-1 and TRBJ2-5, the complete variable domain reads KAGVTQTPRYLIKTRGQQVTLSCSPISGHRSVSWYQQTPGQGLQFLFEYFSETQRNKGNFPGRFSGRQFSNSRSEMNVSTLELGDSALYLCASSPRPIQGRLQETQYFGPGTRLLVL.

This clone was seen only a few times. V and J are TRBV9 and TRBJ1-1, with 7 bases matching TRBD1. The CDR3 contains 14 residues. The germline gives CDR1 SGDLS, CDR2 YYNGEE. V gave up 3 bases and J gave up 8 bases; unmatched junction bases: 10. CDR3 sequence (DNA): TGTGCCAGCAGCGCCTTTTTGACAGGGATGGAAGCTTTCTTT. It specifies CASSAFLTGMEAFF.

The chain combines TRBV9 with TRBJ1-6, with a possible D match to TRBD1 (5 bases). Between the trimmed V and J ends, which lost 4 bases and 0 bases, there was a span of 11 bases. CDR1 is SGDLS and CDR2 is YYNGEE in the germline V gene. This CDR3 comprises 16 residues. This chain's CDR3 is CASSYGGSSYNSPLHF. CDR3 DNA: TGTGCCAGCAGCTATGGGGGGAGCTCCTATAATTCACCCCTCCACTTT. The full variable domain, its missing parts supplied by reference TRBV9 and TRBJ1-6, is DSGVTQTPKHLITATGQRVTLRCSPRSGDLSVYWYQQSLDQGLQFLIQYYNGEERAKGNILERFSAQQFPDLHSELNLSSLELGDSALYFCASSYGGSSYNSPLHFGNGTRLTVT.